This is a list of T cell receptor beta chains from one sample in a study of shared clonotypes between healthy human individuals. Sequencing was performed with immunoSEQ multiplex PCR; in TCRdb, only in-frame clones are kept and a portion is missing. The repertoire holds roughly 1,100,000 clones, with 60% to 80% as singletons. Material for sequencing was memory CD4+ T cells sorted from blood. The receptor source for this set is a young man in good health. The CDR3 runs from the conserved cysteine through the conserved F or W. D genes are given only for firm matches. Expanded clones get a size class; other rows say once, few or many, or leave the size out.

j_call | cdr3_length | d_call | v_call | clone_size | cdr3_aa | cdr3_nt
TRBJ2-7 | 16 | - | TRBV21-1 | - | CASSKGELGGSYEQYF | TGTGCCAGCAGCAAAGGCGAGTTGGGGGGGTCCTACGAGCAGTACTTC
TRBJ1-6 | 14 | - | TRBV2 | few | CASSLLDKNSPLHF | TGTGCCAGCAGTCTACTGGACAAGAATTCACCCCTCCACTTT
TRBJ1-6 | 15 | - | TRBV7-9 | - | CASSLEAGGGSPLHF | TGTGCCAGCAGCTTAGAGGCGGGCGGAGGGTCACCCCTCCACTTT
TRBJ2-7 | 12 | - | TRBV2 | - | CASRVTPHEQYF | TGTGCCAGCAGGGTGACGCCCCACGAGCAGTACTTC
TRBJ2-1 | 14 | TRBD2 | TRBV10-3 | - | CAISGGLANNEQFF | TGTGCCATCAGTGGGGGACTAGCTAACAATGAGCAGTTCTTC
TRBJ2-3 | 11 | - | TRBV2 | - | CASSEVGTQYF | TGTGCCAGCAGTGAAGTGGGAACGCAGTATTTT
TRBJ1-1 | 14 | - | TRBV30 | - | CAWSPPRSNTEAFF | TGTGCCTGGAGCCCCCCGAGGAGTAACACTGAAGCTTTCTTT
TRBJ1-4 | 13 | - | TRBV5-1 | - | CASSLGGSEKLFF | TGCGCCAGCAGCCTGGGGGGTAGCGAAAAACTGTTTTTT
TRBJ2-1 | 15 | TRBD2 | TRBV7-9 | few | CASSRTGTSSNEQFF | TGTGCCAGCAGCCGAACCGGGACTAGTTCCAATGAGCAGTTCTTC
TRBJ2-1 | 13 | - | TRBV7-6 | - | CASSLAAYNEQFF | TGTGCCAGCAGCTTAGCCGCCTACAATGAGCAGTTCTTC
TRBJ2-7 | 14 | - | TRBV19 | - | CASSYRGDNYEQYF | TGTGCCAGTAGTTACCGGGGTGATAACTACGAGCAGTACTTC
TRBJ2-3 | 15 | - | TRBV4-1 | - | CASSQGTGPVDTQYF | TGCGCCAGCAGCCAAGGAACAGGGCCGGTAGATACGCAGTATTTT
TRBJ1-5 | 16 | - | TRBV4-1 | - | CASSQGSSLGNQPQHF | TGCGCCAGCAGCCAAGGATCTTCCTTAGGCAATCAGCCCCAGCATTTT
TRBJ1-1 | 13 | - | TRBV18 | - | CASSPDQDTEAFF | TGTGCCAGCTCACCCGACCAGGACACTGAAGCTTTCTTT
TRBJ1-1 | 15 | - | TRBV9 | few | CASSVEGTGSAEAFF | TGTGCCAGCAGCGTAGAGGGTACAGGGAGTGCAGAAGCTTTCTTT
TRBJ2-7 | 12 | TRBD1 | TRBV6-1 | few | CASGQVIYEQYF | TGTGCCAGCGGACAGGTAATCTACGAGCAGTACTTC
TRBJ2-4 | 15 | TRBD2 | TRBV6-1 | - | CASTTAGGAKNIQYF | TGTGCCAGCACTACAGCGGGGGGAGCCAAAAACATTCAGTACTTC
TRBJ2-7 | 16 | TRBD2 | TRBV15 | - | CATSRDSPGLVSEQYF | TGTGCCACCAGCAGAGATTCCCCGGGACTAGTATCCGAGCAGTACTTC
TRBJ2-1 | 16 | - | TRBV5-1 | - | CASSLASGMVSDEQFF | TGCGCCAGCAGCTTGGCCTCAGGGATGGTTTCGGATGAGCAGTTCTTC
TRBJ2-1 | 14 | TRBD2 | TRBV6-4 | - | CASRHLAGNNEQFF | TGTGCCAGCAGGCACCTAGCGGGAAACAATGAGCAGTTCTTC
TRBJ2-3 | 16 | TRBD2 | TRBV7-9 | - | CASSLGTSGSTDTQYF | TGTGCCAGCAGCTTGGGGACTAGCGGATCCACAGATACGCAGTATTTT
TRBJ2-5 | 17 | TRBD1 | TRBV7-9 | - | CASSLMVGQGRKETQYF | TGTGCCAGCAGCTTAATGGTAGGACAGGGGAGGAAAGAGACCCAGTACTTC
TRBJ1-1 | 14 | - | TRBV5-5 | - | CASSHDDRGTEAFF | TGTGCCAGCAGCCACGATGACCGCGGCACTGAAGCTTTCTTT
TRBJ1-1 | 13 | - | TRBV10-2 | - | CASSESSKTEAFF | TGCGCCAGCAGTGAGTCGAGTAAGACTGAAGCTTTCTTT
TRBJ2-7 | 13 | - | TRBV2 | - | CASKHSGGYEQYF | TGTGCCAGCAAGCATAGTGGGGGGTACGAGCAGTACTTC
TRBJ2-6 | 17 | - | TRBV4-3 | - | CASSHLTAPSGANVLTF | TGCGCCAGCAGTCACCTCACGGCACCCTCTGGGGCCAACGTCCTGACTTTC
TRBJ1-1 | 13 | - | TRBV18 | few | CASSPPETRRAFF | TGTGCCAGCTCACCCCCGGAGACCCGAAGAGCTTTCTTT
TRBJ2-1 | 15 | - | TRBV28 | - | CAKVQGWGPYNEQFF | TGTGCCAAGGTCCAAGGCTGGGGGCCCTACAATGAGCAGTTCTTC
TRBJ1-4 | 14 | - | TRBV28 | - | CASRGTTTNEKLFF | TGTGCCAGCAGAGGGACCACAACTAATGAAAAACTGTTTTTT
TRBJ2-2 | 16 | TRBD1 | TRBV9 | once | CASSVQGAVNTGELFF | TGTGCCAGCAGCGTACAGGGGGCCGTGAACACCGGGGAGCTGTTTTTT
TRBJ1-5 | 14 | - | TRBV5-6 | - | CASSLVDETQPQHF | TGTGCCAGCAGCTTGGTCGACGAGACGCAGCCCCAGCATTTT
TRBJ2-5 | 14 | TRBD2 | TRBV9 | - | CASSARLAPETQYF | TGTGCCAGCAGCGCCCGACTAGCGCCAGAGACCCAGTACTTC
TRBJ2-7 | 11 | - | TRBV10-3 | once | CAISGSYEQYF | TGTGCCATCAGTGGATCCTACGAGCAGTACTTC
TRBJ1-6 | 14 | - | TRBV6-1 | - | CASSEGPYNSPLHF | TGTGCCAGCAGTGAAGGGCCCTATAATTCACCCCTCCACTTT
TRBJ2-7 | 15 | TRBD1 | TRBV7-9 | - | CASSLTGTGTYEQYF | TGTGCCAGCAGCTTGACCGGGACAGGGACCTACGAGCAGTACTTC
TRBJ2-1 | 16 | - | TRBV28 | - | CASSSMIGWSYNEQFF | TGTGCCAGCAGTTCGATGATTGGTTGGTCCTACAATGAGCAGTTCTTC
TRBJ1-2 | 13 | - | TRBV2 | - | CASSPDSFYGYTF | TGTGCCAGCTCCCCAGACAGTTTCTATGGCTACACCTTC
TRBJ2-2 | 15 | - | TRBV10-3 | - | CAILSKGGNTGELFF | TGTGCCATCCTATCCAAAGGGGGAAACACCGGGGAGCTGTTTTTT
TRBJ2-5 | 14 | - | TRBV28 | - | CASSLYGLQETQYF | TGTGCCAGCAGTTTATATGGCCTACAAGAGACCCAGTACTTC
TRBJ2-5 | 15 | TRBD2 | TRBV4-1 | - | CASSPGLAGRETQYF | TGCGCCAGCAGCCCGGGACTAGCGGGGCGAGAGACCCAGTACTTC
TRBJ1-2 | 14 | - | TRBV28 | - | CASSDSGISYGYTF | TGTGCCAGCAGCGATTCGGGGATCAGCTATGGCTACACCTTC
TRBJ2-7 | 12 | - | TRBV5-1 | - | CASSIEGREQYF | TGCGCCAGCAGCATCGAGGGCCGCGAGCAGTACTTC
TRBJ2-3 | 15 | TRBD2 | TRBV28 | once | CASSSGALSTDTQYF | TGTGCCAGTTCTAGCGGGGCGCTAAGCACAGATACGCAGTATTTT
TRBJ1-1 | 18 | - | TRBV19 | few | CASSEIPNQGTRNTEAFF | TGTGCCAGTAGCGAGATACCGAACCAGGGAACCCGGAACACTGAAGCTTTCTTT
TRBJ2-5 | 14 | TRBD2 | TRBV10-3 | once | CAISDGLGQETQYF | TGTGCCATCAGTGACGGACTAGGACAAGAGACCCAGTACTTC
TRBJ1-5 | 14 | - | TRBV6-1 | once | CASRKEGNNQPQHF | TGTGCCAGCAGGAAGGAAGGCAACAATCAGCCCCAGCATTTT
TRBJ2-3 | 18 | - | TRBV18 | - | CASSPRRAGGGSTDTQYF | TGTGCCAGCTCACCTCGGAGAGCGGGCGGAGGAAGCACAGATACGCAGTATTTT
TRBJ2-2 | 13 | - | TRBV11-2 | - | CASSRGRGVKLFF | TGTGCCAGCAGCCGTGGAAGGGGGGTTAAGCTGTTTTTT
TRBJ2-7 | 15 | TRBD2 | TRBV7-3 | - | CASSLSGGLSYEQYF | TGTGCCAGCAGCTTAAGCGGGGGGCTTTCCTACGAGCAGTACTTC
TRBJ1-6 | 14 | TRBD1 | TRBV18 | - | CASSNQGGNSPLHF | TGTGCCAGCTCCAACCAGGGGGGGAATTCACCCCTCCACTTT
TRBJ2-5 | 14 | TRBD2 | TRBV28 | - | CASSFTSGASAQYF | TGTGCCAGCAGTTTTACTAGCGGGGCCTCGGCCCAGTACTTC
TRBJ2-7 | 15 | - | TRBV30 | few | CAWSVRGRGYYEQYF | TGTGCCTGGAGTGTACGGGGCAGGGGATACTACGAGCAGTACTTC
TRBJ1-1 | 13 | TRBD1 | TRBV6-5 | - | CASKLQGVTEAFF | TGTGCCAGCAAGTTACAGGGGGTCACTGAAGCTTTCTTT
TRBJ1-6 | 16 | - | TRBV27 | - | CASSLDWRGVDSPLHF | TGTGCCAGCAGTTTAGATTGGCGAGGGGTAGATTCACCCCTCCACTTT
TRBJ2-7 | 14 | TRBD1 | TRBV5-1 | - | CASSRTGDSYEQYF | TGCGCCAGCAGCAGGACAGGGGACTCCTACGAGCAGTACTTC
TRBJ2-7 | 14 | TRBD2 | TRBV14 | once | CASSPSGMVYEQYF | TGTGCCAGCAGCCCTAGCGGGATGGTCTACGAGCAGTACTTC
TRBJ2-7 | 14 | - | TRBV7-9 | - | CASSTAGAAGEQYF | TGTGCCAGCAGCACGGCCGGGGCGGCAGGGGAGCAGTACTTC
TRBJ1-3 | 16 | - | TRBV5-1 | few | CASSDQRGNSGNTIYF | TGCGCCAGCAGCGATCAAAGGGGGAACTCTGGAAACACCATATATTTT